The present entry profiles one T cell receptor (beta chain) with its context. The sample comes from a study of cytomegalovirus exposure and HLA in healthy donors. Study-level information: Findings of an earlier analysis included some 110 million unique TCR beta sequences from 170 million or so T cells.

PCR was performed using 60 Vbeta and 13 Jbeta primers. Here immunoSEQ multiplex PCR was the method, and the copy in TCRdb shows in-frame clones only, minus some. The table shows under 200,000 clones, with 84% occurring only once. The sequenced sample was PBMCs. This receptor was identified in a boy aged 2-9 years in good health and CMV-seronegative.

CDR3 sequence (DNA): TGTGCCAGCAGCTTCGGGCGGGGCTCCTACGAGCAGTACTTC. Translated: CASSFGRGSYEQYF. The V and J genes are TRBV7-2 and TRBJ2-7; D is perhaps TRBD2 (6 bases). Looked up from germline, CDR1 is SGHTA and CDR2 is FQGNSA. The CDR3 spans 14 residues. V lost 3 bases and J lost 0, with 9 bases in between.